This TCR beta chain was profiled in a study of blood T cell repertoires in COVID-19. Study at large: The origin of the acute and convalescent COVID-19 samples was the United States, Italy and Spain. From T cells, B-cell-depleted T cells, or PBMCs came the material, which was cDNA or gDNA.

The germline CDR1 and CDR2 sequences are SGHDT and YYEEEE. Trimming at V came to 4 bases and at J to 5 bases, leaving 3 bases not matched to a gene. The CDR3 has 15 amino acids. The sample holds one count of this clone. Original processing methods: Scientists estimated how many nucleated cells there were by amplifying reference gene primers. Sequencing was performed with immunoSEQ multiplex PCR; in TCRdb, only in-frame clones are kept and a portion is missing. V, J and clone size reflect that table, while D and trimming were determined from the DNA. The data contain around 81,000 clones, roughly 80% of them singletons.

Source material: peripheral blood. The receptor's source is a man older than 75 with acute or convalescent COVID-19. The chain recombines TRBV5-6 with TRBJ1-6, with 10 bases lining up with TRBD1. CDR3 DNA: TGTGCCAGCAGCGTGGGACAGGGGAATAATTCACCCCTCCACTTT. Residues: CASSVGQGNNSPLHF.